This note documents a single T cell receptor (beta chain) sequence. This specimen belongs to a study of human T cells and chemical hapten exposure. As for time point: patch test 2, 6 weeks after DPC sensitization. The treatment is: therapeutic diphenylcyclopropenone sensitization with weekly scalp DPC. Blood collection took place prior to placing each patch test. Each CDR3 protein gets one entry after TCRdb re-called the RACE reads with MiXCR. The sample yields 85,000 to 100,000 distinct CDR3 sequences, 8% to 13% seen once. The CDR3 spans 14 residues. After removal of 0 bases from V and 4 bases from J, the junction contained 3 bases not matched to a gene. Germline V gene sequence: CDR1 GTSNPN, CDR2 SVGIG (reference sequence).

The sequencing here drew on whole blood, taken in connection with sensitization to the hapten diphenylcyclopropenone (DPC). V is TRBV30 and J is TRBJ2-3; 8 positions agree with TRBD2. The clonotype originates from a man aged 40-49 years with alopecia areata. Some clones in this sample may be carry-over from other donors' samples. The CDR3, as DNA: TGTGCCTGGAGTGTTAGCGGGAACTCAGATACGCAGTATTTT. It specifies CAWSVSGNSDTQYF.